This T cell receptor beta chain was captured in a study of shared clonotypes between healthy human individuals. A 200 ng quantity of DNA, roughly 32,000 T cell genomes, went into the sorted-subset replicate PCRs. Profiled with immunoSEQ multiplex PCR; TCRdb holds only in-frame clones, not every one. The table shows roughly 590,000 clones, with nearly 97% occurring only once. Germline V gene data show CDR1 as SGHTA and CDR2 as FQGTGA. The CDR3 runs to 15 residues. Trimming cost V 5 bases and J 5 bases; bases outside gene matches: 9. General observations from the study: Memory subsets generally showed smaller estimated richness than naive subsets did. Shared across a handful of donors were 4% to 6% of the naive CD4 clonotypes. Non-shared clonotypes had lower generation probabilities than those shared by all four donors.

Points on this clone: Antigen unknown.

Terminally differentiated effector memory CD45RA+ cells were left out of the naive CD8 fraction, which was CD45RO-negative and positively selected for CCR7. The gene calls are TRBV7-3 and TRBJ2-5, with TRBD2 matching 9 bases. The TCR comes from a woman in her thirties in good health. The sequenced material came from naive CD8+ T cells sorted from blood. CDR3 sequence: CASSATSGPRETQYF. As DNA, the CDR3 is TGTGCCAGCAGCGCAACTAGCGGGCCCAGGGAGACCCAGTACTTC.